One T cell receptor (beta chain) is described in this entry. Its cognate antigen has yet to be identified. No base quality information exists; no much larger clone differs at one position. CDR1 and CDR2 were assigned from the germline V gene (reference sequence) as MNHEY and SMNVEV. V lost 2 bases and J lost 4 bases; the stretch between them is 12 bases long. The CDR3 covers 15 residues, taking in both the cysteine and the phenylalanine. Only the CDR3 part of the read is kept: 45 bases, read in frame from the first base. This sample was taken from a study of blood T cell repertoires in COVID-19 (dated by TCRdb to 2018 to 2020). Regarding the complete study: Samples from collaborators originated in the United States, Italy and Spain and spanned both the acute and convalescent phases of COVID-19. Where available, HLA class I and class II types were taken from metadata supplied by the sample provider and were not determined by assay-based typing. Nearly every sample came with metadata listing a de-identified subject ID, COVID-19 status, age in years and sex. A freely available public database, intended as a resource for researchers studying the immune response to SARS-CoV-2, is where the repertoires were released. The material from the prospective study consisted of cDNA or gDNA derived from T cells, B-cell-depleted T cells, or PBMCs. The dataset comprised deeply sampled blood TCRbeta repertoires from subjects exposed to, actively infected with, or recovered from COVID-19. The samples were drawn from two sources: the first 160 participants of the ongoing ImmuneRACE study, and 1,200 or so subjects contributed by 6 global collaborators. Study-wide conclusions, independent of this receptor: Clinical and demographic metadata were provided uncurated, with the amount varying by source and participant.

Participants in the prospective study were enrolled through a virtual design, were aged roughly 18 to 100 years, and lived in 24 United States geographic areas. Cohort assignment in the prospective study relied on participant-reported clinical history from a screening survey and a study questionnaire. Recovered participants in ImmuneRACE Cohort 3 were defined by two consecutive negative NP/OP PCR tests, clearance by a healthcare professional, or resolution of symptoms. Mobile phlebotomists in the prospective study collected whole blood, serum and a nasopharyngeal or oropharyngeal swab from every participant. Participants in the prospective study had the option to provide additional blood draws and questionnaires over a roughly 2-month period. Before DNA extraction, prospective study blood samples were shipped either frozen or at room temperature. TCRbeta CDR3 regions were amplified from genomic DNA using the immunoSEQ Assay, a bias-controlled multiplex PCR. Regarding the original processing steps: The number of nucleated cells in each sample was estimated from the amplification of reference gene primers within the assay. Sequence reads were collapsed and filtered to measure the absolute abundance of every unique TCRbeta CDR3 rearrangement. For each sample, productive Simpson clonality was calculated as the square root of Simpson's diversity index over productive rearrangements. TCRdb retrieved this table from immuneACCESS and kept in-frame rearrangements only. Not all clones are present; in checked studies, unresolved V genes account for under half, and no reason is known for the remainder. Clone size and V and J calls were adopted from that table, with D and trimming inferred from the DNA. This sample lists a few hundred thousand clones; more than 70% were detected once. The ten largest clones capture 1.3% of the sample.

Rearrangement joined TRBV27 to TRBJ1-5; TRBD1 is perhaps the D gene, given 5 matching bases. This TCR derives from a young man who had recovered from COVID-19. Sequencing was done on a sample of PBMCs or T cells enriched from blood (not recorded which). The CDR3 sequence is CASSLRDGGNQPQHF. The nucleotide sequence reads TGTGCCAGCAGTTTAAGGGACGGGGGGAATCAGCCCCAGCATTTT.